This T cell receptor (beta chain) was found in a study of T cells and Merkel cell carcinoma outcomes. The germline gives CDR1 LNHDA, CDR2 SQIVND (reference sequence). The CDR3 covers 13 residues. Trimming stripped 4 bases from V and 8 bases from J, with 11 bases between. The repertoire was sequenced with immunoSEQ multiplex PCR; TCRdb's copy has only in-frame clones and lacks some. The sample includes 2,000 to 2,500 clones, around nine tenths of them seen just once. This chain joins TRBV19 and TRBJ1-4; unclear D gene. The sequenced sample was tumor tissue from Merkel cell carcinoma. This TCR was recovered from a human donor with Merkel cell carcinoma. The CDR3 is CASSSGFREKLFF. The CDR3 coding sequence is TGTGCCAGTAGTAGTGGGTTCCGGGAAAAACTGTTTTTT.